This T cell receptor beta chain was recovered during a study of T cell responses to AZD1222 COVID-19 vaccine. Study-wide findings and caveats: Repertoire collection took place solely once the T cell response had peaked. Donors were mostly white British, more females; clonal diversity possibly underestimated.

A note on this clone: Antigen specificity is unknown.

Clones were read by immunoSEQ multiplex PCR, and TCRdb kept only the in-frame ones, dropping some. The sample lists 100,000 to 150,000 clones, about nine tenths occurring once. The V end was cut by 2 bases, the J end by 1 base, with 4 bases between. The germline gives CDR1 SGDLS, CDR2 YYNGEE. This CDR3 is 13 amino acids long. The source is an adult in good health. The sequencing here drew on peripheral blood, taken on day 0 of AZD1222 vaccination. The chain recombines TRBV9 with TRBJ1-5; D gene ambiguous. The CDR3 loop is CASSVTSNQPQHF. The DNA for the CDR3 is TGTGCCAGCAGCGTTACCAGCAATCAGCCCCAGCATTTT.